The rows below give T cell receptor beta chains drawn from one sample of a study of T cells in tuberculosis. Measured with immunoSEQ multiplex PCR; TCRdb has only the in-frame clones, and not every one. Counted here are 25,000 to 35,000 clones, 95% occurring once; the ten biggest clones make up 2.4%. Material for sequencing was PBMCs. The receptors stem from a donor aged 5-35 years with latent tuberculosis or without tuberculosis infection. The CDR3 runs from the conserved cysteine through the conserved F or W. A D gene is named only where the DNA matches it firmly. Size is omitted from some rows. Given values are once, few, many or a class for expanded clones.

TRBJ2-3	TRBV7-9	TRBD2	NA	TGTGCCAGCAGCTTTAGCGGGAGTAGTTCGTATGGAACAGATACGCAGTATTTT	CASSFSGSSSYGTDTQYF
TRBJ1-1	TRBV4-1	TRBD1	NA	TGCGCCAGCAGCCCGACTAACAGGGGATCCACTGAAGCTTTCTTT	CASSPTNRGSTEAFF
TRBJ2-1	TRBV30	NA	NA	TGTGCCCGCAGGGGCACCCCGAGTGAGCAGTTCTTC	CARRGTPSEQFF
TRBJ1-1	TRBV5-1	NA	NA	TGCGCCAGCAGCTTTTTGGGGCACACTGAAGCTTTCTTT	CASSFLGHTEAFF
TRBJ2-3	TRBV13	TRBD1	NA	TGTGCCAGCAGCTTAGGAGTACTAGGACAGGGTAAAATGAACACAGATACGCAGTATTTT	CASSLGVLGQGKMNTDTQYF
TRBJ2-3	TRBV27	NA	NA	TGTGCCAGCGGTACTAATACGCAGTATTTT	CASGTNTQYF
TRBJ1-2	TRBV6-5	NA	NA	TGTGCCAGCAGTTTCACAGGGAGGGTGGGCTACACCTTC	CASSFTGRVGYTF
TRBJ2-1	TRBV7-3	NA	few	TGTGCCAGCAGCTCCCAGGTCGACGGGGATGAGCAGTTCTTC	CASSSQVDGDEQFF
TRBJ1-2	TRBV18	TRBD1	NA	TGTGCCAGCTCACCGAATACTGGACAGGGGTTGCAGTATGGCTACACCTTC	CASSPNTGQGLQYGYTF
TRBJ1-1	TRBV9	NA	NA	TGTGCCAGCAGCGTAGATGGGGGGATGAACACTGAAGCTTTCTTT	CASSVDGGMNTEAFF
TRBJ1-2	TRBV28	TRBD1	NA	TGTGCCAGCAGTTTAGGGGGACAGGGGGCTAACTATGGCTACACCTTC	CASSLGGQGANYGYTF
TRBJ2-7	TRBV9	TRBD2	NA	TGTGCCAGCGGGGGGGCCTACGAGCAGTACTTC	CASGGAYEQYF
TRBJ1-1	TRBV27	NA	NA	TGTGCCAGCAGTTTAAGTGGAGGGACTGAAGCTTTCTTT	CASSLSGGTEAFF
TRBJ1-2	TRBV7-9	TRBD1	NA	TGTGCCAGCAGACAGGGGGGAGGCTACACCTTC	CASRQGGGYTF
TRBJ2-4	TRBV2	TRBD2	NA	TGTGCCAGCAGTGGGCCGGGACTAGCGGGAAGCAAAAACATTCAGTACTTC	CASSGPGLAGSKNIQYF
TRBJ1-2	TRBV19	TRBD1	few	TGTGCCACCGCCAGGACTACAGGGGGCAAAAACTATGGCTACACCTTC	CATARTTGGKNYGYTF
TRBJ1-2	TRBV20-1	NA	NA	TGCAGTGCTAGAATCGGGGAAGGGTACACCTTC	CSARIGEGYTF
TRBJ1-4	TRBV7-9	NA	NA	TGTGCCAGCAGCTTAACCGGGGATGAAAAACTGTTTTTT	CASSLTGDEKLFF
TRBJ1-1	TRBV12-2	NA	once	TGTGCAAGTCGCCGACGGGGACAGATGAACACTGAAGCTTTCTTT	CASRRRGQMNTEAFF
TRBJ2-1	TRBV4-1	NA	NA	TGCGCCAGCAGCCCAGCACCCCGGGATGAGCAGTTCTTC	CASSPAPRDEQFF
TRBJ2-5	TRBV19	NA	NA	TGTGCCAGTAGTATTTCCGGGCAAGAGACCCAGTACTTC	CASSISGQETQYF
TRBJ1-5	TRBV9	NA	NA	TGTGCCAGCAGCCCCGGGTCAGGGGGCAATCAGCCCCAGCATTTT	CASSPGSGGNQPQHF
TRBJ1-1	TRBV9	TRBD1	NA	TGTGCCAGCAGCGTGGACGGGACAGGGGGCACCGAAGCTTTCTTT	CASSVDGTGGTEAFF
TRBJ2-5	TRBV9	TRBD2	NA	TGTGCCAGCAGCGTAGACGGGGGGGGCTGGGAGACCCAGTACTTC	CASSVDGGGWETQYF
TRBJ1-1	TRBV23-1	NA	NA	TGCGCCAGCAGTCCAAAGACAGATTCGAACACTGAAGCTTTCTTT	CASSPKTDSNTEAFF
TRBJ2-4	TRBV7-2	TRBD1	NA	TGTGCCAGCAGCTTGGACAGGGGGCGCCTTAAAAACATTCAGTACTTC	CASSLDRGRLKNIQYF
TRBJ2-1	TRBV5-1	NA	NA	TGCGCCAGCAGCTTGGGTGGGATACTAGCTCCTGGACGTGAGCAGTTCTTC	CASSLGGILAPGREQFF
TRBJ2-7	TRBV27	NA	NA	TGTGCCAGCAGGGCCATAACAGGGCCTTGGGAGGGTATCTACGAGCAGTACTTC	CASRAITGPWEGIYEQYF
TRBJ2-5	TRBV6-5	TRBD2	NA	TGTGCCAGCAGTCACCTCCGGGACTACGTGGAGACCCAGTACTTC	CASSHLRDYVETQYF
TRBJ1-2	TRBV11-2	TRBD1	NA	TGTGCCAGCAGCCAGGACAGGAATAACTATGGCTACACCTTC	CASSQDRNNYGYTF
TRBJ2-1	TRBV6-5	TRBD1	NA	TGTGCCAGCAGTTACACAGGGGAAATTGGCTACAATGAGCAGTTCTTC	CASSYTGEIGYNEQFF
TRBJ2-1	TRBV4-1	TRBD2	NA	TGCGCCAGCAGCCAAAAGGGACTAGCGGGGGACAATGAGCAGTTCTTC	CASSQKGLAGDNEQFF
TRBJ1-5	TRBV5-8	TRBD1	NA	TGTGCCAGCAGCGAAACAGGGGGCGCGGGTCAGCCCCAGCATTTT	CASSETGGAGQPQHF
TRBJ2-1	TRBV2	TRBD1	NA	TGTGCCATCACCGATCTCACAGGGGGGTCCTACAATGAGCAGTTCTTC	CAITDLTGGSYNEQFF
TRBJ1-2	TRBV29-1	NA	NA	TGCAGCGTTGGAAACGTCCTGTACGGGGACTATGGCTACACCTTC	CSVGNVLYGDYGYTF
TRBJ2-1	TRBV9	TRBD2	NA	TGTGCCAGCAGCGCGACTAGCGGGAGAGATAATGAGCAGTTCTTC	CASSATSGRDNEQFF
TRBJ2-6	TRBV29-1	NA	NA	TGCAGCGTTAGCCCCTCTGGGGCCAACGTCCTGACTTTC	CSVSPSGANVLTF
TRBJ1-1	TRBV29-1	NA	NA	TGCAGCGTTGAACGGGGGATGAACACTGAAGCTTTCTTT	CSVERGMNTEAFF
TRBJ2-5	TRBV19	TRBD2	NA	TGTGCCAGTAGGGTAGCGGGGGGGACGGAGACCCAGTACTTC	CASRVAGGTETQYF
TRBJ2-2	TRBV19	TRBD2	NA	TGTGCCAGTAGTATTGATAGAGCGGGAGCCACCGGGGAGCTGTTTTTT	CASSIDRAGATGELFF
TRBJ2-7	TRBV5-1	TRBD2	NA	TGCGCCAGCAGCTGGGGACTGACTAGCGGGAGACGCGAGCAGTACTTC	CASSWGLTSGRREQYF
TRBJ1-5	TRBV6-1	NA	NA	TGTGCCAGCAATAGAAAAAATCAGCCCCAGCATTTT	CASNRKNQPQHF
TRBJ1-5	TRBV5-8	TRBD1	NA	TGTGCCAGCAGCTTGAATAGGCTCCGGGACAGAAGCAATCAGCCCCAGCATTTT	CASSLNRLRDRSNQPQHF
TRBJ2-3	TRBV5-1	NA	NA	TGCGCCAGCAGCCCTGACGGGGGAGATACGCAGTATTTT	CASSPDGGDTQYF
TRBJ2-1	TRBV7-9	NA	NA	TGTGCCGCCCGAAAGGAGGGCCGGAAGTTGGATGAGCAGTTCTTC	CAARKEGRKLDEQFF
TRBJ2-3	TRBV5-4	NA	NA	TGTGCCAGCAGTTCCCTCCTACGGGAGAAGAGGACAGATACGCAGTATTTT	CASSSLLREKRTDTQYF
TRBJ2-1	TRBV5-1	NA	NA	TGCGCCAGCAGCTTGGCCGTCAGAAGCTCCTACAATGAGCAGTTCTTC	CASSLAVRSSYNEQFF
TRBJ2-5	TRBV4-3	TRBD2	NA	TGCGCCAGCAGCCAAGGACGACTAGCGGGGGGCATCCAAGAGACCCAGTACTTC	CASSQGRLAGGIQETQYF
TRBJ2-2	TRBV18	NA	NA	TGTGCCAGCTCACCACTCAACACGGGGACCGGGGAGCTGTTTTTT	CASSPLNTGTGELFF
TRBJ1-4	TRBV4-3	TRBD1	NA	TGCGCCAGCAGCCATCGCGGGACAGGGGATGAAAAACTGTTTTTT	CASSHRGTGDEKLFF
TRBJ2-1	TRBV2	TRBD2	NA	TGTGCCAGCAGTCGAGCGGGAGGGCGGAATGAGCAGTTCTTC	CASSRAGGRNEQFF
TRBJ2-2	TRBV27	TRBD1	NA	TGTGCCAGCAGCCCGAACAGGGGGCGGGAGACCGGGGAGCTGTTTTTT	CASSPNRGRETGELFF
TRBJ2-1	TRBV7-8	NA	NA	TGTGCCAGCAGCCCCCGGGTGACTGACGGGGTCTTC	CASSPRVTDGVF
TRBJ1-3	TRBV7-9	NA	once	TGTGCCAGCAGCTTCGGAGAAGGAAACACCATATATTTT	CASSFGEGNTIYF
TRBJ1-1	TRBV2	TRBD1	once	TGTGCCAGCAGCGCAATGACAGGGGGCTTGAACACTGAAGCTTTCTTT	CASSAMTGGLNTEAFF
TRBJ2-1	TRBV11-3	TRBD2	once	TGTGCCAGCAGCTCCGGGACTAGCGGGGGCCCTTATGAGCAGTTCTTC	CASSSGTSGGPYEQFF
TRBJ1-2	TRBV9	NA	NA	TGTGCCAGCACCCCCAGCTGGGAGGGGCATGGCTACACCTTC	CASTPSWEGHGYTF